What follows are 5 T cell receptor beta chains derived from one specimen sequenced in a study of T cells in Graves' hyperthyroidism and ophthalmopathy. Authors of the study amplified TCR beta CDR3 regions from RNA transcripts. The HTBI set primed first-round TCR CDR3 RT-PCR. TCRdb fed the multiplex PCR reads into MiXCR, producing one record per CDR3 protein. Altogether 350,000 to 400,000 distinct CDR3 sequences are present, 15% being singletons, with the ten largest covering approximately 29%. Sample: blood. The source is a woman aged 25 to 39 with Graves' hyperthyroidism.

This clonotype was counted ten times or more. The gene calls are TRBV7-2 and TRBJ2-2; possibly TRBD2 for D (6 bases). This CDR3 spans 15 amino acids. Trimming stripped 5 bases from V and 3 bases from J, with 13 bases between. Germline V gene sequence: CDR1 SGHTA, CDR2 FQGNSA. The CDR3 is CASSIRLGDTGELFF. CDR3 DNA sequence: TGTGCCAGCAGCATACGACTAGGAGACACCGGGGAGCTGTTTTTT.

This clonotype appeared many times. The genes are TRBV28 and TRBJ2-3, with 7 bases matching TRBD1. The CDR3 has 15 amino acids. V shed 5 bases and J 0 bases; nucleotides not matched to a gene: 5. Looked up from germline, CDR1 is MDHEN and CDR2 is SYDVKM. CDR3 region: CASSLGTVSTDTQYF. DNA of the CDR3: TGTGCCAGCAGTCTTGGGACAGTAAGCACAGATACGCAGTATTTT.

The rearrangement uses TRBV28 and TRBJ1-5; D unclear. The CDR3 covers 12 residues. The V and J ends lost 3 bases and 9 bases respectively, with 9 bases between them. Germline lookup yields CDR1 MDHEN and CDR2 SYDVKM. The DNA of the CDR3 is TGTGCCAGCAGTTTGAAGGTTACGCCCCAGCATTTT. Its translation: CASSLKVTPQHF.

This chain uses TRBV30 with TRBJ1-1; TRBD1 is a possible D gene (5 bases). V was cut by 0 bases and J by 3 bases, with 14 bases left in between. The CDR3 covers 15 residues. CDR1 is GTSNPN and CDR2 is SVGIG in the germline V gene (reference sequence). Here the CDR3 DNA reads TGTGCCTGGAGTGTCCCCTTCAGGACATACACTGAAGCTTTCTTT. Translating gives CAWSVPFRTYTEAFF.

This clonotype was seen many times. One junction end disagrees with the germline gene, perhaps due to a read error. This chain joins TRBV6-1 and TRBJ1-1; D gene unclear. Per germline, CDR1 MNHNS and CDR2 SASEGT. The CDR3 contains 13 residues. The CDR3 spells CASREEDGYEAFF. CDR3 nucleotide sequence: TGTGCCAGCAGGGAAGAGGACGGTTATGAAGCTTTCTTT.